A single sample gave rise to the 17 T cell receptor beta chains below, sequenced in a study of vaccination effects on CD4 cells after COVID-19. These TCRs are of unknown antigen specificity. This table comes from immunoSEQ multiplex PCR, and its TCRdb copy is limited to in-frame clones, with some not included. The sample records about 45,000 clones, just over 70% being singletons. Cells that had been cultured for approximately ten days were the source of isolated CD4+ T cells. Participants were given two doses of BNT162b2 or mRNA-1273 vaccine. This specimen consisted of CD4+ T cells from PBMCs cultured without peptide, obtained after COVID-19 vaccination. These receptor sequences come from a human donor who received a COVID-19 vaccine.

The chain combines TRBV2 with TRBJ2-2, with 7 bases matching TRBD1. The germline CDR1 and CDR2 sequences are SNHLY and FYNNEI. CDR3 size: 15 residues. V shed 5 bases and J 4 bases; nucleotides not matched to a gene: 7. The CDR3 DNA reads TGTGCCAGCAGTAGCCGGGACAGCGTCACCGGGGAGCTGTTTTTT. This gives the protein CASSSRDSVTGELFF.

The sample holds a few counts of this clone. V is TRBV11-2 and J is TRBJ1-3; TRBD1 aligns across 10 bases. The V gene end was trimmed by 3 bases and the J gene end by 1 base; junction bases not matched to a gene: 3. The CDR3 contains 16 residues. Per germline, CDR1 SGHAT and CDR2 FQNNGV. The chain's CDR3 is CASSFGTGVSGNTIYF. The CDR3 DNA sequence: TGTGCCAGCAGCTTTGGGACAGGGGTTTCTGGAAACACCATATATTTT.

This clone showed up just once. The chain recombines TRBV7-9 with TRBJ1-6; TRBD1 matches at 8 bases. The CDR3 is made up of 15 amino acids. Germline CDR1 and CDR2: SEHNR and FQNEAQ (reference sequence). The J segment lost 7 bases and the V segment lost 5 bases, leaving 7 bases of the junction unmatched. CDR3 nucleotides: TGTGCCAGCAGCCCGCAGACAGGGGTAAATTCACCCCTCCACTTT. Its protein is CASSPQTGVNSPLHF.

The V gene is TRBV2, the J gene TRBJ1-1; D not certain. CDR3 size: 10 residues. V lost 5 bases and J lost 3, with 1 base in between. The V gene's germline CDR1 is SNHLY and CDR2 FYNNEI. This CDR3 reads CASSYTEAFF. CDR3 in DNA: TGTGCCAGCAGTTACACTGAAGCTTTCTTT. The whole variable domain, remainder taken from reference TRBV2 and TRBJ1-1, is EPEVTQTPSHQVTQMGQEVILRCVPISNHLYFYWYRQILGQKVEFLVSFYNNEISEKSEIFDDQFSVERPDGSNFTLKIRSTKLEDSAMYFCASSYTEAFFGQGTRLTVV.

The CDR3, as DNA: TGCGCCAGCAGCTTGGCCGGGAGGGGACTAGCTAACGAGCAGTACTTC. The encoded protein is CASSLAGRGLANEQYF. The chain combines TRBV5-1 with TRBJ2-7; TRBD2 matches at 9 bases. The germline V gene encodes CDR1 SGHRS and CDR2 YFSETQ. The ends lost 0 bases at V and 5 bases at J; junction bases unmatched: 9. This CDR3 comprises 16 residues.

This rearrangement joins TRBV5-1 to TRBJ2-7; 9 bases fit TRBD2. The CDR3 runs 15 residues. The junction had 7 bases not matched to a gene; V was cut back by 0 bases and J by 6 bases. Germline V lookup: CDR1 SGHRS, CDR2 YFSETQ. The CDR3 DNA reads TGCGCCAGCAGCTTGGAGGCTAGCGGGGTCTCCGAGCAGTACTTC. This gives the protein CASSLEASGVSEQYF.

This clone was detected only a few times. The chain carries TRBV7-6 and TRBJ2-1; 10 bases line up with TRBD1. The CDR3 contains 17 residues. The junction had 10 bases not matched to a gene; V was cut back by 4 bases and J by 4 bases. CDR1 and CDR2 from the germline V gene are SGHVS and FNYEAQ. CDR3: CASSWDRGGLKYNEQFF. The DNA for the CDR3 is TGTGCCAGCAGCTGGGACAGGGGAGGATTAAAGTACAATGAGCAGTTCTTC. The full variable domain, with the rest looked up from reference TRBV7-6 and TRBJ2-1, is GAGVSQSPRYKVTKRGQDVALRCDPISGHVSLYWYRQALGQGPEFLTYFNYEAQQDKSGLPNDRFSAERPEGSISTLTIQRTEQRDSAMYRCASSWDRGGLKYNEQFFGPGTRLTVL.

This chain connects TRBV7-9 to TRBJ2-1; D gene uncertain. Between the trimmed V and J ends, which lost 1 base and 2 bases, there was a span of 9 bases. This CDR3 spans 15 amino acids. Germline loops: CDR1 SEHNR, CDR2 FQNEAQ (reference sequence). The chain's CDR3 is CASSLGGETYNEQFF. The CDR3 region has the DNA TGTGCCAGCAGCTTAGGGGGTGAAACCTACAATGAGCAGTTCTTC.

The chain recombines TRBV10-1 with TRBJ1-4; 8 nucleotides agree with TRBD1. The CDR3 loop spans 12 amino acids. V was pared by 8 bases and J by 6 bases, with 2 bases of the junction left unmatched. Germline V gives CDR1 WNHNN, CDR2 SYGVQD (reference sequence). The chain's CDR3 is CASGTGDEKLFF. The CDR3, as DNA: TGCGCCAGCGGGACAGGTGATGAAAAACTGTTTTTT.

The V gene is TRBV30, the J gene TRBJ1-1; D is ambiguous. The CDR3 covers 14 residues. The germline CDR1 and CDR2 sequences are GTSNPN and SVGIG (reference sequence). With 3 bases removed from V and 4 bases from J, the gap between germline ends came to 15 bases. CDR3 coding DNA: TGTGCCTGGAGCGTCCGTGGGTACTTCACTGAAGCTTTCTTT. Its translation: CAWSVRGYFTEAFF.

The J gene is TRBJ2-7, the V gene TRBV5-1; the D gene is possibly TRBD2 (5 bases). Germline CDR1 reads SGHRS; CDR2 reads YFSETQ. The CDR3 length is 14 residues. The V and J ends lost 4 bases and 3 bases respectively, with 14 bases between them. The CDR3 nucleotides are TGCGCCAGCAGCATGATCGGGGATGGCTACGAGCAGTACTTC. Residues: CASSMIGDGYEQYF.

In DNA, the CDR3 is TGCAGCGTTGAAGGGACAGGGAGGCACGCCGAGACCCAGTACTTC. It encodes CSVEGTGRHAETQYF. V is TRBV29-1 and J is TRBJ2-5, with 8 nucleotides matching TRBD1. Germline values: CDR1 SQVTM, CDR2 ANQGSEA. J gave up 5 bases and V 1 base, and 9 bases lay outside the gene matches. The CDR3 runs 15 residues. Full variable domain (remainder filled in from reference TRBV29-1 and TRBJ2-5): SAVISQKPSRDICQRGTSLTIQCQVDSQVTMMFWYRQQPGQSLTLIATANQGSEATYESGFVIDKFPISRPNLTFSTLTVSNMSPEDSSIYLCSVEGTGRHAETQYFGPGTRLLVL.

Relative to its sample, this clone is medium-sized (0.01 to 0.1%). The chain links TRBV9 to TRBJ2-3; D is undetermined. Germline CDR1 SGDLS, CDR2 YYNGEE. V dropped 0 bases and J dropped 2 bases, with 1 base sitting between them. The CDR3 covers 12 residues. The CDR3 bases are TGTGCCAGCAGCGTAGTCACAGATACGCAGTATTTT. It codes for CASSVVTDTQYF.

The rearrangement joins TRBV4-1 to TRBJ2-1; 8 positions match TRBD2. V shed 1 base, J shed 3 bases, and the junction held 5 bases outside the gene matches. Per germline, CDR1 MGHRA and CDR2 YSYEKL. This CDR3 contains 16 residues. The CDR3 region has the DNA TGCGCCAGCAGCCAAGGCCAGGCGGGGGGCTACAATGAGCAGTTCTTC. Encoded protein: CASSQGQAGGYNEQFF.

The gene calls are TRBV18 and TRBJ2-7; the D is unclear. CDR1 KGHSH and CDR2 LQKENI come from the germline V gene. Trimming took off 4 bases at V and 7 bases at J, with 20 bases between the two ends. The CDR3 covers 15 residues. CDR3 sequence: CASSLTSDKGLEQYF. The CDR3, as DNA: TGTGCCAGCTCACTAACCAGCGATAAAGGCCTGGAGCAGTACTTC.

The sample holds many counts of this clone. CDR3 loop: CAWSGGSEKLFF. CDR3 bases: TGTGCCTGGAGTGGGGGGTCGGAAAAACTGTTTTTT. This rearrangement joins TRBV30 to TRBJ1-4, with a possible D match to TRBD1 (5 bases). The germline V gene encodes CDR1 GTSNPN and CDR2 SVGIG (reference sequence). The V gene lost 1 base and the J gene lost 8 bases, with 8 bases spanning the gap. CDR3 size: 12 residues.

The V gene is TRBV2, the J gene TRBJ1-1; D uncertain. Deletions cut 3 bases from V and 11 bases from J, with 7 bases between. CDR3 length: 10 residues. The germline CDR1 and CDR2 sequences are SNHLY and FYNNEI. The CDR3 sequence is CASSDLMAFF. In DNA, the CDR3 is TGTGCCAGCAGTGATTTAATGGCTTTCTTT.